Listed here are 6 T cell receptor beta chains from one sample, sequenced in a study of T-cell memory formation after mild COVID-19 (dated by TCRdb to about 2021). Library method: 5' RACE. These reads were obtained on an Illumina NovaSeq 6000. The raw public data were reprocessed by TCRdb itself: fastp quality trimming at Q25, MiXCR clonotype calling, in-frame beta chains only. Rows with one shared CDR3 protein collapse into an entry with the most common genes and DNA. The sample contains 200,000 to 300,000 distinct CDR3 sequences, 16% of them found a single time. Roughly 21% of the sample is taken by the ten largest. The sample taken for sequencing was PBMCs or a T cell subset sorted from them (not recorded which). The origin of the receptors is a man aged 18 to 29 who had mild COVID-19 (a few samples of this study predate the infection). The sample titles of this study are shuffled in the database, so cell type and time point are left out; the donor was told from shared clones.

The CDR3 loop reads CASSYLRQPQHF. CDR3 coding DNA: TGTGCCAGCAGTTACTTACGACAGCCCCAGCATTTT. The chain carries TRBV6-5 and TRBJ1-5; D gene ambiguous. The V end lost 1 base, the J end lost 7 bases, and 5 bases lay between the germline ends. Germline V CDR1 and CDR2: MNHEY, SVGAGI. The CDR3 length is 12 residues.

This clonotype appeared a few times. The CDR3 DNA is TGTGCCAGCAGTTTTCGAGAAGGCTCCGGGTTCTTC. Its translation: CASSFREGSGFF. V usage is TRBV12-3 or TRBV12-4 and J usage is TRBJ2-1; D unresolved. V shed 3 bases and J shed 15 bases, with 15 bases lying between them. The CDR3 covers 12 residues.

The gene calls are TRBV5-1 and TRBJ2-3, with 11 bases matching TRBD2. This CDR3 is built from 16 residues. CDR1 SGHRS and CDR2 YFSETQ come from the germline V gene. V shed 0 bases and J 4 bases; nucleotides not matched to a gene: 4. In DNA, the CDR3 is TGCGCCAGCAGCTTGGGACTAGCGGGGTTCGCAGATACGCAGTATTTT. Residues: CASSLGLAGFADTQYF.

This clonotype has only a few counts. This chain links TRBV7-9 with TRBJ2-7; D is perhaps TRBD1 (6 bases). Trimming pared 1 base from V and 0 bases from J, leaving 13 bases between. Germline CDR1 SEHNR, CDR2 FQNEAQ (reference sequence). The length of the CDR3 is 16 residues. CDR3 coding DNA: TGTGCCAGCAGCTTAGAGACAGGACGGTTCTCCTACGAGCAGTACTTC. The encoded protein is CASSLETGRFSYEQYF.

The chain is built from TRBV12-3 or TRBV12-4 and TRBJ2-1; 7 bases align to TRBD2. J gave up 9 bases and V 5 bases, and 10 bases lay outside the gene matches. The length of the CDR3 is 14 residues. CDR3 in amino acids: CASSLGLEVGEQFF. CDR3 nucleotide sequence: TGTGCCAGCAGTCTCGGACTAGAAGTCGGTGAGCAGTTCTTC.

The rearrangement joins TRBV7-2 to TRBJ2-5; a possible D gene is TRBD2 (6 bases). CDR1 and CDR2 (germline): SGHTA, FQGNSA. This CDR3 contains 13 residues. The ends were cut back, 8 bases at V and 5 bases at J, with 15 bases in the middle. The CDR3 nucleotides read TGTGCCAGCCAACGTGGGGGGTCGGAGACCCAGTACTTC. Translation gives CASQRGGSETQYF.